These 3 T cell receptor beta chains came from one sample sequenced in a study of human T cells and chemical hapten exposure. Regarding time point: patch test 2, 6 weeks after DPC sensitization. Specified treatment: therapeutic diphenylcyclopropenone sensitization with weekly scalp DPC. Using its own MiXCR run on the RACE reads, TCRdb lists one record per CDR3 protein. The sample shows some 84,000 distinct CDR3 sequences, 10% of them seen only once. This specimen consisted of whole blood, obtained in connection with sensitization to the hapten diphenylcyclopropenone (DPC). These TCRs come from a woman aged 45-59 years with alopecia areata. Some clones in this sample may be carry-over from other donors' samples.

This clonotype occurred many times. The chain employs TRBV7-2 and TRBJ2-2; D is unclear. The V gene's germline CDR1 is SGHTA and CDR2 FQGNSA. This CDR3 has 13 amino acids. The CDR3 is CGNRGPPSGELFF. CDR3 bases: TGTGGCAACCGAGGACCCCCTTCCGGGGAGCTGTTTTTT.

The sample holds many counts of this clonotype. This chain uses TRBV12-3 or TRBV12-4 with TRBJ2-2; 11 nucleotides match TRBD2. V trimming: 5 bases; J trimming: 6 bases; junction bases outside the gene matches: 8. The CDR3 spans 16 residues. The CDR3 DNA follows: TGTGCCAGCAGTCCGCGGGTAGCGGGAGGGCCCGGGGAGCTGTTTTTT. Protein sequence: CASSPRVAGGPGELFF.

A word on this clonotype: A read error may be the cause here, since a much bigger clone is one base away. The chain is built from TRBV15 and TRBJ2-7; D not certain. V lost 0 bases, J lost 2 bases, and 8 bases lay in between. Germline V lookup: CDR1 LNHNV, CDR2 YYDKDF (reference sequence). The CDR3 consists of 14 residues. CDR3 sequence reads: CATSRDPRTYEQYF. CDR3 in DNA: TGTGCCACCAGCAGAGATCCCAGGACCTACGAGCAGTACTTC. Filled out from reference TRBV15 and TRBJ2-7, the complete variable domain reads DAMVIQNPRYQVTQFGKPVTLSCSQTLNHNVMYWYQQKSSQAPKLLFHYYDKDFNNEADTPDNFQSRRPNTSFCFLDIRSPGLGDTAMYLCATSRDPRTYEQYFGPGTRLTVT.